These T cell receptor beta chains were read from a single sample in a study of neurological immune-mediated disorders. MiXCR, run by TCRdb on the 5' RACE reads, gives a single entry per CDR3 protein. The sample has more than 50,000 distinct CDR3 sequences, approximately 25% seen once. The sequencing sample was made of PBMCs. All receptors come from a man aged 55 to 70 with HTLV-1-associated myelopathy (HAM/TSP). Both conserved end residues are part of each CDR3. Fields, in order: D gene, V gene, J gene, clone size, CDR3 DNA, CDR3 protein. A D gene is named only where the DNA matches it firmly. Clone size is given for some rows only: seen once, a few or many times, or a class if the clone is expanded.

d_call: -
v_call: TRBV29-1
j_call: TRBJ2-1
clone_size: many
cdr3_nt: TGCAGCGTTGGACGGCGCGACAATGAGCAGTTCTTC
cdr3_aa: CSVGRRDNEQFF

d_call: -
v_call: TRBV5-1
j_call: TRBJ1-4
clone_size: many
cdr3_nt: TGCGCCAGCAGCTTGTCTGGTCCAACTAATGAAAAACTGTTTTTT
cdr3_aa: CASSLSGPTNEKLFF

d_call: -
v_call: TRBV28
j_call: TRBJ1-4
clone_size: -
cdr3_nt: TGTGCCAGCAGCCAAACAGGCGCAACTAATGAAAAACTGTTTTTT
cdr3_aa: CASSQTGATNEKLFF

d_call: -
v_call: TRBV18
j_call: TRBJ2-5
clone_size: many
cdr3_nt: TGTGCCAGCTCACCGAGGGGACCCACTACCCAAGAGACCCAGTACTTC
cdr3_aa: CASSPRGPTTQETQYF

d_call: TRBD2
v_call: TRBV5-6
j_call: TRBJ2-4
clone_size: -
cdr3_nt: TGCGCCAGCAGCCCAGGTGGACTAGCGGGAGACGTAGGCATTCAGTACTTC
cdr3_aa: CASSPGGLAGDVGIQYF

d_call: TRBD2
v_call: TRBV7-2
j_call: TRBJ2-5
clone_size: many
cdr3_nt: TGTGCCAGCAGTAGCGGGGCGAGGACCCAGTACTTC
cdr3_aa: CASSSGARTQYF

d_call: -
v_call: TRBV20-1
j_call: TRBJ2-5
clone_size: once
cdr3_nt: TGCAGTGCTGCGAGTTGGGAGACCCAGTACTTC
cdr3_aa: CSAASWETQYF

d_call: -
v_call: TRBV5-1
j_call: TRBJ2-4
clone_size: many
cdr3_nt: TGCGCCAGCAGCCAGGACCGCGAAGGGGTGGCAAACATTCAGTACTTC
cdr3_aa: CASSQDREGVANIQYF

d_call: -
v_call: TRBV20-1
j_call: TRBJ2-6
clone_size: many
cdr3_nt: TGCAGTGCTAGAGATCCTCGGAGCTCTGGGGCCAACGTCCTGACTTTC
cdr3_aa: CSARDPRSSGANVLTF

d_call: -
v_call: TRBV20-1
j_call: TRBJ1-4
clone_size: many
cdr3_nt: TGCAGTGCTAATGCAGGCGCGGATGAAAAACTGTTTTTT
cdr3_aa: CSANAGADEKLFF

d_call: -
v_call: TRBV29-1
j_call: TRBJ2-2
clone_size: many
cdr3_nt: TGCAGCGCCGTCTGGACGGGATCGGGGGAGCTGTTTTTT
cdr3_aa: CSAVWTGSGELFF

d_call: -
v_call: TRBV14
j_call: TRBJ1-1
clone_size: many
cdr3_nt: TGTGCCAGCAGCCATAGGGCTGCGGGGGGCACTGAAGCTTTCTTT
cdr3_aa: CASSHRAAGGTEAFF

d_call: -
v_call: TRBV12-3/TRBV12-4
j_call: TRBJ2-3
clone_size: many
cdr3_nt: TGTGCCAGCAGTTTCCGGGTCGGGACCGGATCAGATACGCAGTATTTT
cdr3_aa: CASSFRVGTGSDTQYF

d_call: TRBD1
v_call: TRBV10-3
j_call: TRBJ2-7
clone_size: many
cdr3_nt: TGTGCCATCGCCGGACAGGGGATCTACGAGCAGTACTTC
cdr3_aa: CAIAGQGIYEQYF

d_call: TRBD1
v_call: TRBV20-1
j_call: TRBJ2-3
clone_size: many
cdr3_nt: TGCAGTGCTCTGGGCCGAACCGGGACAGTGGATGATACGCAGTATTTT
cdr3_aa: CSALGRTGTVDDTQYF

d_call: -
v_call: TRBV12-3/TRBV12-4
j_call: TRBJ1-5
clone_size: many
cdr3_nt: TGTGCCAGCAGTTTAGGAGATCAGCCCCAGCATTTT
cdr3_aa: CASSLGDQPQHF

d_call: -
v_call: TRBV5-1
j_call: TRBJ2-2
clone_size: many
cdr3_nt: TGCGCCAGCAGCTTGGATTCGGCCGGGGAGCTGTTTTTT
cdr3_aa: CASSLDSAGELFF

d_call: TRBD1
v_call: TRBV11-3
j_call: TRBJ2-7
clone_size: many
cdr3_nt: TGTGCCAGCAGCTTCCGGGACAGGCCCTACGAGCAGTACTTC
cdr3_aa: CASSFRDRPYEQYF

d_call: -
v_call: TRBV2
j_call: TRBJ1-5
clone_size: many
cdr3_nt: TGTGCCAGCAGTGATCGGGGACGCAATCAGCCCCAGCATTTT
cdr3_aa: CASSDRGRNQPQHF

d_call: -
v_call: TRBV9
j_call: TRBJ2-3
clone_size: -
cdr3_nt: TGTGCCAGCAGCGTAGACGAAGATACGCAGTATTTT
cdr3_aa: CASSVDEDTQYF

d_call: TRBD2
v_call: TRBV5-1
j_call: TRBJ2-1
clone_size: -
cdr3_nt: TGCGCCAGCACACTAGCGGGAGGCCCATCCAATGAGCAGTTCTTC
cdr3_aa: CASTLAGGPSNEQFF

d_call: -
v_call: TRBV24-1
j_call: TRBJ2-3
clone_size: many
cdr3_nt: TGTGCCACCAGCCCGGGGGATACGCAGTATTTT
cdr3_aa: CATSPGDTQYF

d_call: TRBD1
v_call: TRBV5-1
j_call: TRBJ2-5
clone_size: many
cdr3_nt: TGCGCCAGCAGCCCCCACGGGACAGGGGGGGAGACCCAGTACTTC
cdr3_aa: CASSPHGTGGETQYF

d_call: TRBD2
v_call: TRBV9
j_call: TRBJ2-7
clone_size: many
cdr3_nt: TGTGCCAGCTCTAGCGGTAATACCTACGAGCAGTACTTC
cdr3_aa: CASSSGNTYEQYF

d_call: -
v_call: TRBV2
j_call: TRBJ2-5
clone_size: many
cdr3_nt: TGTGCCAGCAGTGTCCGGGCCCGCGGTGAGACCCAGTACTTC
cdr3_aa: CASSVRARGETQYF

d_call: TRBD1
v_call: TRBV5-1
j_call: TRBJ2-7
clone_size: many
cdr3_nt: TGCGCCAGCAGCCCAAGGGGTAGACAGGGAAGATCCTACGAGCAGTACTTC
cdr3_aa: CASSPRGRQGRSYEQYF

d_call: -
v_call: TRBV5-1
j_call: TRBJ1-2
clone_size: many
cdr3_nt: TGCGCCAGCAGCAGGACGGCTAACTATGGCTACACCTTC
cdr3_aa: CASSRTANYGYTF

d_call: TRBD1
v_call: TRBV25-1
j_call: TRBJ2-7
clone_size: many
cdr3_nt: TGTGCCAGCACCACCCCCGGGACAGGGGTCGGCGAGCAGTACTTC
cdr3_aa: CASTTPGTGVGEQYF

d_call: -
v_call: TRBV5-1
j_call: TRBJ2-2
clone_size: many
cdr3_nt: TGCGCCAGCAGCTTAGGAACGAACACCGGGGAGCTGTTTTTT
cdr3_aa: CASSLGTNTGELFF

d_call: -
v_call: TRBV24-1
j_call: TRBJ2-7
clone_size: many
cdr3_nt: TGTGCCACCAGTGGGGCTCCGGTCAGCTACGAGCAGTACTTC
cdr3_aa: CATSGAPVSYEQYF

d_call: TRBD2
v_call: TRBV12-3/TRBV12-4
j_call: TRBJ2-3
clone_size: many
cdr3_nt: TGTGCCAGCAGCAACTCGGGGGGGAATACGCAGTATTTT
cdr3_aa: CASSNSGGNTQYF

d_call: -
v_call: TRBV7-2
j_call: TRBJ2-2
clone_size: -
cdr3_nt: TGTGCCAGCATGAGTGTAGGTCCTCGAGGCACCGGGGAGCTGGTTTTT
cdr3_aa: CASMSVGPRGTGELVF

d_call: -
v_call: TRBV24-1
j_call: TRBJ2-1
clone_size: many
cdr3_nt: TGTGCCACCAGTGATTTCCAGGGGAATGAGCAGTTCTTC
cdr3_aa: CATSDFQGNEQFF

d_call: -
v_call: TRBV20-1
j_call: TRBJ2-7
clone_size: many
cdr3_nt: TGCAGTGCTAGTGGCGGGGTCAGCTCCTACGAGCAGTACTTC
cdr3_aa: CSASGGVSSYEQYF

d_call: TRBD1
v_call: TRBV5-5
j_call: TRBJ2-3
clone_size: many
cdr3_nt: TGTGCCAGCAGCCTAGATGGAAGGGGGCAAGTAGATACGCAGTATTTT
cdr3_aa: CASSLDGRGQVDTQYF

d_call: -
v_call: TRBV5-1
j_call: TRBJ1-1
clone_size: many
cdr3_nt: TGCGCCAGCAGCCTAGATAACACTGAAGCTTTCTTT
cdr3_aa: CASSLDNTEAFF

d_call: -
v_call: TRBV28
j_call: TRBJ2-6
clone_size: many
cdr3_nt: TGTGCCAGCAGTTCGTCAGGGGGGTCTGGGGCCAACGTCCTGACTTTC
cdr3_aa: CASSSSGGSGANVLTF

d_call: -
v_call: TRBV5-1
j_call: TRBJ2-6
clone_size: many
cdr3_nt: TGCGCCAGCAGCGGGGACTTAGCGGCCTCTGGGGCCAACGTCCTGACTTTC
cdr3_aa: CASSGDLAASGANVLTF

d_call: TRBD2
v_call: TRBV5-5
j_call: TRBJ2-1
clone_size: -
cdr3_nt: TGTGCCAGCAGCTGGGTGGGGACTAGCGGGACCCGCTCCTACAATGAGCAGTTCTTC
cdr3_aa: CASSWVGTSGTRSYNEQFF

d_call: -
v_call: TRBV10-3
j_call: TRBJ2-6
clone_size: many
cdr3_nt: TGTGCCATCAGTGGACTGGGGATAGGGGCGGTAGGTGGGGCCAACGTCCTGACTTTC
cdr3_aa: CAISGLGIGAVGGANVLTF

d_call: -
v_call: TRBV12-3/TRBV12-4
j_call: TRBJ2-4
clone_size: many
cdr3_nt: TGTGCCAGCACTTACGCGGGGGCAGCCAAAAACATTCAGTACTTC
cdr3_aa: CASTYAGAAKNIQYF

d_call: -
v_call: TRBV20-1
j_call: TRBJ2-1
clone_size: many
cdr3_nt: TGCAGTGCTAGGGGAGTTAGAGTATTCTCTGGTGAGCAGTTCTTC
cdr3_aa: CSARGVRVFSGEQFF

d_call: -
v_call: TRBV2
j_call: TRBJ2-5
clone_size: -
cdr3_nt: TGTGCCAGCAGTGAAAGGAGGGGCGAGACCCAGTACTTC
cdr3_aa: CASSERRGETQYF